These 32 T cell receptor beta chains originate from one sample sequenced in a study of spatial heterogeneity in lung cancer. The time point is: blood at routine non-recurrence follow-up after resection. MiXCR, applied by TCRdb to the 5' RACE reads, yields one record per CDR3 protein. Of roughly 120,000 distinct CDR3 sequences in the sample, 11% were seen once. The sample consisted of PBMCs, taken at follow-up. The receptors originated from a female donor with early-stage non-small cell lung cancer.

The CDR3 reads CSGRAGGSTDTQYF. CDR3 in DNA: TGCAGCGGACGAGCGGGAGGTTCAACAGATACGCAGTATTTT. The chain uses TRBV29-1 and TRBJ2-3; TRBD2 agrees at 9 bases. This CDR3 is built from 14 residues. V gave up 7 bases and J gave up 3 bases; unmatched junction bases: 8. Germline V lookup: CDR1 SQVTM, CDR2 ANQGSEA.

The chain has TRBV7-2 and TRBJ1-2, with a tentative D call TRBD1 (6 bases). The CDR3 contains 14 residues. Trimming took 4 bases from V and 2 from J, leaving 11 bases between them. The V gene's germline CDR1 is SGHTA and CDR2 FQGNSA. Here the CDR3 DNA reads TGTGCCAGCAGCTCGCCAGACAGGAACTATGGCTACACCTTC. This encodes CASSSPDRNYGYTF.

V and J are TRBV7-2 and TRBJ2-2, with D unclear. The V end lost 5 bases, the J end lost 3 bases, and 7 bases lay between the germline ends. The CDR3 runs 13 residues. Germline V gene data show CDR1 as SGHTA and CDR2 as FQGNSA. This chain's CDR3 is CASSNSHTGELFF. CDR3 nucleotides: TGTGCCAGCAGCAACTCTCACACCGGGGAGCTGTTTTTT.

The V call is TRBV9, the J call TRBJ1-4; maybe TRBD1 (5 bases). The CDR3 length is 14 residues. CDR1 and CDR2 from the germline V gene are SGDLS and YYNGEE. Trimming took off 0 bases at V and 5 bases at J, with 8 bases between the two ends. CDR3 in DNA: TGTGCCAGCAGCGTAGGACAGATAAATGAAAAACTGTTTTTT. Its protein is CASSVGQINEKLFF.

This chain links TRBV5-1 with TRBJ2-1, with a possible D match to TRBD1 (6 bases). This CDR3 region has 14 residues. Trimming took 4 bases from V and 7 from J, leaving 15 bases between them. Per germline, CDR1 SGHRS and CDR2 YFSETQ. The CDR3 DNA reads as TGCGCCAGCAGCCCTCACACAGGGACGAATGAGCAGTTCTTC. It encodes CASSPHTGTNEQFF.

This clonotype was counted many times. The rearrangement joins TRBV5-1 to TRBJ2-6; D is unclear. From germline, CDR1 is SGHRS and CDR2 YFSETQ. The CDR3 is 13 residues long. Trimming took off 2 bases at V and 4 bases at J, with 4 bases between the two ends. The CDR3 loop reads CASSLYGANVLTF. The CDR3 DNA follows: TGCGCCAGCAGCTTATACGGGGCCAACGTCCTGACTTTC.

This clonotype was picked up many times. The chain couples TRBV29-1 to TRBJ1-5; D is perhaps TRBD1 (6 bases). Trimming shortened V by 5 bases and J by 2 bases, and 10 bases separated the two germline ends. This CDR3 has 13 amino acids. Germline loops: CDR1 SQVTM, CDR2 ANQGSEA. The CDR3 is CSVTDSRNQPQHF. DNA of the CDR3: TGCAGCGTTACGGACAGCCGCAATCAGCCCCAGCATTTT.

The chain couples TRBV21-1 to TRBJ2-1; the table assigns TRBD1, which was not confirmed against the DNA. TRBV21-1 is listed as a pseudogene. CDR3 size: 17 residues. In nucleotides, the CDR3 is TGTGCCAGCAGTAATGACAGGGCCATGGTCCCTAACAATGAGCAGTTCTTC. It is translated as CASSNDRAMVPNNEQFF.

The CDR3 loop reads CSAPDSGVQETQYF. The CDR3 DNA sequence: TGCAGTGCTCCAGACAGCGGGGTCCAAGAGACCCAGTACTTC. The chain joins TRBV20-1 to TRBJ2-5, with 7 bases matching TRBD2. The germline gives CDR1 DFQATT, CDR2 SNEGSKA (reference sequence). Trimming cost V 5 bases and J 1 base; bases outside gene matches: 7. CDR3 length: 14 residues.

This clonotype was counted a few times. The V and J genes are TRBV11-2 and TRBJ2-7, with D unclear. V shed 2 bases and J shed 12 bases, with 17 bases lying between them. From germline, CDR1 is SGHAT and CDR2 FQNNGV. CDR3 length: 13 residues. Here the CDR3 reads CASSLSVNNPTYF. In DNA, the CDR3 is TGTGCCAGCAGCTTATCCGTCAATAATCCTACGTACTTC.

This clonotype was observed a few times. This chain uses TRBV3-1 with TRBJ1-1; D remains unclear. The CDR3 runs 13 residues. The V end was cut by 1 base, the J end by 2 bases, with 5 bases between. Germline V lookup: CDR1 LGHDT, CDR2 YNNKEL (reference sequence). In DNA, the CDR3 is TGTGCCAGCAGCCAAGTAGCAAACACTGAAGCTTTCTTT. Translating gives CASSQVANTEAFF. The complete variable domain, with remaining parts taken from reference TRBV3-1 and TRBJ1-1, reads DTAVSQTPKYLVTQMGNDKSIKCEQNLGHDTMYWYKQDSKKFLKIMFSYNNKELIINETVPNRFSPKSPDKAHLNLHINSLELGDSAVYFCASSQVANTEAFFGQGTRLTVV.

A few counts support this clonotype. The V gene is TRBV24-1, the J gene TRBJ2-1; possible D gene TRBD2, 7 bases. Looked up from germline, CDR1 is KGHDR and CDR2 is SFDVKD. The CDR3 totals 15 residues. V was pared by 4 bases and J by 9 bases, with 18 bases between. The CDR3 protein is CATSDHERGGVEQFF. The CDR3 DNA is TGTGCCACCAGTGACCACGAGCGAGGGGGGGTTGAGCAGTTCTTC.

This chain links TRBV11-1 with TRBJ2-1; D uncertain. The CDR3 consists of 14 residues. The V end lost 0 bases, the J end lost 4 bases, and 7 bases lay between the germline ends. Germline CDR1 reads SGHAT; CDR2 reads FQDESV (reference sequence). This CDR3 reads CASSLAGRYNEQFF. The CDR3 DNA reads TGTGCCAGCAGCTTAGCGGGCAGATACAATGAGCAGTTCTTC.

This clonotype was counted only a few times. The chain couples TRBV10-3 to TRBJ2-3, with 8 bases fitting TRBD2. CDR1 and CDR2 from the germline V gene are ENHRY and SYGVKD. With V trimmed by 8 bases and J by 4 bases, 8 bases remained unmatched. The CDR3 contains 14 residues. As DNA, the CDR3 is TGTGCCATCGGAAGCGGGGGACGACCAGATACGCAGTATTTT. This sequence encodes CAIGSGGRPDTQYF.

The chain uses TRBV18 and TRBJ1-6, with D hard to call. Trimming took 2 bases from V and 8 from J, leaving 13 bases between them. This CDR3 contains 15 residues. Per the germline V gene, CDR1 is KGHSH and CDR2 is LQKENI. CDR3 nucleotides: TGTGCCAGCTCACCAAGCCGTAATAGTGATTCACCCCTCCACTTT. It is translated as CASSPSRNSDSPLHF.

The J gene is TRBJ2-1, the V gene TRBV9, with D maybe TRBD2 (5 bases). CDR1 SGDLS and CDR2 YYNGEE come from the germline V gene. Trimming took 7 bases from V and 3 from J, leaving 14 bases between them. The CDR3 is 14 residues long. The CDR3 region has the DNA TGTGCCAGCTCTTTTAGCGTAAACTACAATGAGCAGTTCTTC. Residues: CASSFSVNYNEQFF.

Ten or more counts support this clonotype. This sequence joins TRBV18 and TRBJ1-1, with unresolved D. This CDR3 comprises 15 residues. Germline CDR1 reads KGHSH; CDR2 reads LQKENI. Trimming left V 0 bases short and J 3 bases short, with 11 bases between. CDR3 sequence reads: CASSPPMGMDTEAFF. The CDR3 DNA reads as TGTGCCAGCTCACCACCGATGGGAATGGACACTGAAGCTTTCTTT.

The chain uses TRBV5-1 and TRBJ2-2; D is unresolved. The CDR3 runs to 13 residues. With 0 bases removed from V and 3 bases from J, the gap between germline ends came to 3 bases. In germline, CDR1 is SGHRS, CDR2 YFSETQ. The chain's CDR3 is CASSLGDTGELFF. The DNA for the CDR3 is TGCGCCAGCAGCTTGGGGGACACCGGGGAGCTGTTTTTT.

The chain couples TRBV5-1 to TRBJ1-2; D is ambiguous. V shed 0 bases and J shed 6 bases, with 9 bases lying between them. The germline V gene encodes CDR1 SGHRS and CDR2 YFSETQ. This CDR3 comprises 13 residues. The CDR3 bases are TGCGCCAGCAGCTTGGAGCCTGCAGATGGCTACACCTTC. Translating gives CASSLEPADGYTF.

This clonotype was counted many times. This chain joins TRBV29-1 and TRBJ1-5; a weak D match, TRBD1 (5 bases). The CDR3 runs to 12 residues. Deletions cut 4 bases from V and 7 bases from J, with 11 bases between. The germline V gene encodes CDR1 SQVTM and CDR2 ANQGSEA. The CDR3 loop is CSVGQGGQPQHF. CDR3 nucleotide sequence: TGCAGCGTTGGCCAGGGTGGACAGCCCCAGCATTTT.

In this sample, this clonotype turned up a few times. The rearrangement uses TRBV19 and TRBJ2-3; D unclear. V gave up 3 bases and J gave up 1 base, with 17 bases separating them. This CDR3 is 17 amino acids long. Germline V lookup: CDR1 LNHDA, CDR2 SQIVND (reference sequence). The CDR3 DNA is TGTGCCAGTAGTATCCAGTTCGGTCGGGTCGGCACAGATACGCAGTATTTT. Amino acid sequence: CASSIQFGRVGTDTQYF.

This clonotype occurred many times. The chain has TRBV28 and TRBJ1-5; 7 bases fit TRBD1. Germline V gives CDR1 MDHEN, CDR2 SYDVKM. V lost 5 bases, J lost 7 bases, and 5 bases stayed unmatched. The CDR3 runs 13 residues. This CDR3 reads CASSRQGGQPQHF. The CDR3 DNA is TGTGCCAGCAGTAGACAGGGTGGCCAGCCCCAGCATTTT.

The chain employs TRBV3-1 and TRBJ1-4; D might be TRBD1 (5 bases). V lost 0 bases to trimming and J lost 7 bases, with 15 bases between them. There are 16 residues in the CDR3. The germline V gene encodes CDR1 LGHDT and CDR2 YNNKEL (reference sequence). The CDR3 spells CASSQDLTGLGEKLFF. The CDR3 nucleotides read TGTGCCAGCAGCCAAGATCTAACGGGGCTCGGTGAAAAACTGTTTTTT.

The V call is TRBV9, the J call TRBJ2-5; 9 bases are a match to TRBD2. The CDR3 spans 15 residues. The V and J ends lost 5 bases and 5 bases, in that order; junction bases with no gene match: 10. Germline V CDR1 and CDR2: SGDLS, YYNGEE. The CDR3 DNA is TGTGCCAGCAGTAAGACTAGCGGCAAGTCGGAGACCCAGTACTTC. Protein: CASSKTSGKSETQYF.

The table lists this clonotype with a few counts. The chain links TRBV15 to TRBJ2-7; D is undetermined. Germline V CDR1 and CDR2: LNHNV, YYDKDF (reference sequence). The germline V and J ends were trimmed by 0 bases and 2 bases, with 11 bases remaining between them. CDR3 size: 15 residues. CDR3 nucleotides: TGTGCCACCAGCAGAGAAAGATACAGCCCCTACGAGCAGTACTTC. It encodes CATSRERYSPYEQYF.

This clonotype was seen at least ten times. The V and J genes are TRBV20-1 and TRBJ1-1; D is perhaps TRBD1 (5 bases). V was trimmed by 6 bases and J by 3 bases, leaving 17 bases between them. Germline V gene lookup returns CDR1 DFQATT and CDR2 SNEGSKA (reference sequence). The CDR3 loop spans 14 amino acids. In DNA, the CDR3 is TGCAGTGCGAACAGAGCAGGGTACTACACTGAAGCTTTCTTT. This codes for CSANRAGYYTEAFF.

This clonotype was recorded many times. The chain recombines TRBV2 with TRBJ2-5; D tentatively fits TRBD1 or TRBD2 (5 bases each). CDR1 is SNHLY, CDR2 FYNNEI, per germline. The V and J ends lost 8 bases and 5 bases respectively, with 18 bases between them. The CDR3 runs 14 residues. The CDR3: CASGDQVKSETQYF. The CDR3, as DNA: TGTGCCAGCGGGGACCAAGTTAAAAGTGAGACCCAGTACTTC.

The table lists this clonotype with a few counts. The junction differs from germline at one of its ends, possibly a read error. This CDR3 reads CASSGALGPRNAGELFF. The CDR3 DNA is TGTGCCAGCAGCGGAGCCTTGGGACCCAGGAACGCCGGGGAGCTGTTTTTT. J is TRBJ2-2 and V is TRBV28; perhaps D is TRBD1 or TRBD2 (5 bases each). Germline V lookup: CDR1 MDHEN, CDR2 SYDVKM. The CDR3 sequence is 17 residues long.

The genes are TRBV2 and TRBJ1-2; maybe TRBD1 (6 bases). This CDR3 has 15 residues. Germline V gene sequence: CDR1 SNHLY, CDR2 FYNNEI. V was trimmed by 4 bases and J by 0 bases, leaving 12 bases between them. CDR3 sequence: CASSVDRNPNYGYTF. CDR3 DNA: TGTGCCAGCAGTGTTGACAGGAATCCTAACTATGGCTACACCTTC.

This clonotype has ten or more counts. V usage is TRBV15 and J usage is TRBJ2-1, with unresolved D. The ends were cut back, 2 bases at V and 9 bases at J, with 11 bases in the middle. Germline V CDR1 and CDR2: LNHNV, YYDKDF (reference sequence). This CDR3 spans 13 amino acids. The CDR3 bases are TGTGCCACCAGCAGATCACCCGGGTTTGAGCAGTTCTTC. Its protein product is CATSRSPGFEQFF.

The J gene is TRBJ1-5, the V gene TRBV6-1, with 8 bases identical to TRBD1. The V and J ends lost 6 bases and 3 bases, in that order; junction bases with no gene match: 4. CDR3 length: 14 residues. The germline gives CDR1 MNHNS, CDR2 SASEGT. CDR3 in DNA: TGTGCCAGCAGGTCGGGACAGGACAATCAGCCCCAGCATTTT. Its translation: CASRSGQDNQPQHF.

This clonotype came up a few times. The V and J genes are TRBV24-1 and TRBJ1-5; no definite D call. Trimming removed 5 bases from V and 7 bases from J, with 5 bases in between. The CDR3 is 11 amino acids. The germline CDR1 and CDR2 sequences are KGHDR and SFDVKD. CDR3 bases: TGTGCCACCAGTGTTAAACAGCCCCAGCATTTT. Translation gives CATSVKQPQHF.